The 18 T cell receptor beta chains below all came from one sample that was sequenced in a study of blood T cell repertoires in COVID-19. TCRdb keeps only in-frame clones here, not all; method: immunoSEQ multiplex PCR. The sample gives more than 60,000 clones, roughly 89% of which show up once; 4% to 6.5% is in the top ten. Sequenced sample: peripheral blood. The receptors stem from a man between 50 and 59 years old with acute or convalescent COVID-19.

The chain combines TRBV19 with TRBJ2-1; tentative D call: TRBD2 (6 bases). Germline V gene lookup returns CDR1 LNHDA and CDR2 SQIVND (reference sequence). Deletions cut 8 bases from V and 0 bases from J, with 17 bases between. This CDR3 has 16 amino acids. The CDR3 is CASAPGGLISYNEQFF. In nucleotides, the CDR3 is TGTGCCAGTGCCCCGGGTGGACTAATCTCCTACAATGAGCAGTTCTTC.

This chain joins TRBV18 and TRBJ2-1; D is unclear. The ends were cut back, 2 bases at V and 0 bases at J, with 5 bases in the middle. CDR3 length equals 14 residues. The V gene's germline CDR1 is KGHSH and CDR2 LQKENI. CDR3 nucleotides: TGTGCCAGCTCACCAGCCAGCTCCTACAATGAGCAGTTCTTC. Protein product: CASSPASSYNEQFF.

The V and J genes are TRBV6-5 and TRBJ2-7; D unresolved. Between the trimmed V and J ends, which lost 5 bases and 2 bases, there was a span of 7 bases. Germline lookup yields CDR1 MNHEY and CDR2 SVGAGI. The CDR3 has 12 amino acids. The CDR3 DNA sequence: TGTGCCAGCAGTACGGAGACCTACGAGCAGTACTTC. As protein: CASSTETYEQYF.

The rearrangement joins TRBV20-1 to TRBJ2-1; no firm D call. This CDR3 spans 14 amino acids. With 3 bases removed from V and 5 bases from J, the gap between germline ends came to 14 bases. Germline CDR1 reads DFQATT; CDR2 reads SNEGSKA (reference sequence). The CDR3 coding sequence is TGCAGTGCTAGTGACACGAAAAGAGACAATGAGCAGTTCTTC. It translates to CSASDTKRDNEQFF.

V is TRBV19 and J is TRBJ1-1; possible D gene TRBD1, 6 bases. V gave up 9 bases and J gave up 2 bases, with 22 bases separating them. Germline lookup yields CDR1 LNHDA and CDR2 SQIVND (reference sequence). The CDR3 sequence is 16 residues long. CDR3 region: CARRYGGARGNTEAFF. DNA for the CDR3: TGTGCCAGGCGATATGGGGGCGCGAGGGGAAACACTGAAGCTTTCTTT.

A single count supports this clone. The chain couples TRBV13 to TRBJ2-5, with 8 bases lining up with TRBD1. The V gene's germline CDR1 is PRHDT and CDR2 FYEKMQ (reference sequence). This CDR3 is 14 amino acids long. V trimming: 4 bases; J trimming: 5 bases; junction bases outside the gene matches: 6. This CDR3 reads CASSSDREMETQYF. The CDR3, as DNA: TGTGCCAGCAGCTCGGACAGGGAAATGGAGACCCAGTACTTC.

The rearrangement joins TRBV5-4 to TRBJ2-5; D not certain. Germline V gives CDR1 SGHNT, CDR2 YYREEE (reference sequence). Trimming removed 1 base at V and 5 bases at J, with 15 bases between. The CDR3 has 15 residues. CDR3 protein: CASSLSALDFETQYF. The CDR3 coding sequence is TGTGCCAGCAGCTTGTCTGCGCTAGATTTCGAGACCCAGTACTTC.

The genes are TRBV27 and TRBJ1-2; D possibly corresponds to TRBD1 (5 bases). The CDR3 runs to 15 residues. CDR1 and CDR2 (germline): MNHEY, SMNVEV (reference sequence). V lost 5 bases and J lost 7, with 20 bases in between. The CDR3 here is CASSPPGGVWSGYTF. The DNA of the CDR3 is TGTGCCAGCAGTCCTCCCGGGGGTGTTTGGTCTGGCTACACCTTC.

This chain links TRBV20-1 with TRBJ2-7; 8 positions agree with TRBD1. This CDR3 is 12 amino acids long. The ends lost 3 bases at V and 4 bases at J; junction bases unmatched: 2. Germline-derived CDR1 and CDR2 are DFQATT and SNEGSKA (reference sequence). The CDR3 is CSASDRGYEQYF. The CDR3, as DNA: TGCAGTGCTAGTGACAGGGGATACGAGCAGTACTTC.

The rearrangement uses TRBV11-3 and TRBJ1-6, with TRBD1 as a possible D gene (5 bases). The V and J ends lost 5 bases and 10 bases respectively, with 15 bases between them. Germline V gene data show CDR1 as SGHNT and CDR2 as YENEEA. The CDR3 has 14 amino acids. The CDR3 is CASSGRVGGSPLHF. Here the CDR3 DNA reads TGTGCCAGCAGCGGCAGGGTCGGTGGGTCACCCCTCCACTTT. The full variable domain, rest sourced from reference TRBV11-3 and TRBJ1-6, is EAGVVQSPRYKIIEKKQPVAFWCNPISGHNTLYWYLQNLGQGPELLIRYENEEAVDDSQLPKDRFSAERLKGVDSTLKIQPAELGDSAVYLCASSGRVGGSPLHFGNGTRLTVT.

This clone has a handful of counts. The rearrangement joins TRBV27 to TRBJ1-5, with TRBD1 matching over 9 bases. The CDR3 consists of 14 residues. V lost 6 bases to trimming and J lost 2 bases; unmatched junction nucleotides: 2. The germline CDR1 and CDR2 sequences are MNHEY and SMNVEV (reference sequence). CDR3 in DNA: TGTGCCAGCAGCAGGACAGGGGGCAATCAGCCCCAGCATTTT. This encodes CASSRTGGNQPQHF.

V is TRBV19 and J is TRBJ1-3; D ambiguous. Germline loops: CDR1 LNHDA, CDR2 SQIVND (reference sequence). The CDR3 extends over 13 amino acids. Trimming shortened V by 2 bases and J by 4 bases, and 6 bases separated the two germline ends. The CDR3 region is CASSIKQGNTIYF. In DNA form, the CDR3 reads TGTGCCAGTAGTATAAAACAGGGAAACACCATATATTTT.

This clone occurred once. J is TRBJ1-4 and V is TRBV4-1; no definite D call. Trimming took 1 base from V and 6 from J, leaving 6 bases between them. Germline-derived CDR1 and CDR2 are MGHRA and YSYEKL. This CDR3 is 13 amino acids long. The DNA of the CDR3 is TGCGCCAGCAGCCAAGGTCGGGATGAAAAACTGTTTTTT. It specifies CASSQGRDEKLFF.

This chain joins TRBV3-1 (or the pseudogene TRBV3-2) and TRBJ1-1, with 10 bases identical to TRBD1. CDR1 and CDR2 from the germline V gene are LGHDT and YNNKEL (reference sequence). There are 14 residues in the CDR3. The trim removed 5 bases at V and 1 base at J, leaving 1 base unmatched. CDR3 nucleotides: TGTGCCAGCAGCGACAGGGGGCAGAACACTGAAGCTTTCTTT. It encodes CASSDRGQNTEAFF.

The chain joins TRBV7-2 to TRBJ2-1; 9 nucleotides agree with TRBD1. After removal of 5 bases from V and 0 bases from J, the junction contained 2 bases not matched to a gene. The V gene's germline CDR1 is SGHTA and CDR2 FQGNSA. CDR3 size: 15 residues. CDR3 in amino acids: CASSAGQGSYNEQFF. The CDR3 region has the DNA TGTGCCAGCAGCGCGGGACAGGGCTCCTACAATGAGCAGTTCTTC.

This clone was recorded only once. The J gene is TRBJ1-1, the V gene TRBV2; 7 bases map to TRBD1. Germline trimming cut 9 bases from V and 1 base from J; bases unmatched to any gene: 11. The CDR3 loop spans 15 amino acids. Germline V gives CDR1 SNHLY, CDR2 FYNNEI. The CDR3 coding sequence is TGTGCCAGTTCAGGGGGTTGGATGAGGAACACTGAAGCTTTCTTT. It translates to CASSGGWMRNTEAFF. The variable domain in full, completed from reference TRBV2 and TRBJ1-1, reads EPEVTQTPSHQVTQMGQEVILRCVPISNHLYFYWYRQILGQKVEFLVSFYNNEISEKSEIFDDQFSVERPDGSNFTLKIRSTKLEDSAMYFCASSGGWMRNTEAFFGQGTRLTVV.

The J gene is TRBJ2-3, the V gene TRBV19, with D maybe TRBD2 (6 bases). Germline CDR1 and CDR2: LNHDA and SQIVND (reference sequence). The CDR3 is 13 residues long. Trimming cost V 6 bases and J 0 bases, with 7 bases left between them. The CDR3 bases are TGTGCCAGTAGGGGACTGAGCACAGATACGCAGTATTTT. Its protein is CASRGLSTDTQYF.

This clone was detected only once. V and J are TRBV18 and TRBJ1-2, with 8 positions matching TRBD1. This CDR3 comprises 14 residues. With V trimmed by 5 bases and J by 5 bases, 7 bases remained unmatched. From germline, CDR1 is KGHSH and CDR2 LQKENI. Here the CDR3 DNA reads TGTGCCAGCTCAGTGCAGGGGGCTGAGTATGGCTACACCTTC. Its protein product is CASSVQGAEYGYTF.